A single sample gave rise to the 19 T cell receptor beta chains below, sequenced in a study of early T cells in non-severe SARS-CoV-2 infection. TCRdb reprocessed the 5' RACE reads with MiXCR, giving one entry per CDR3 protein. The profile shows fewer than 85,000 distinct CDR3 sequences, about 14% of them singletons. The material sequenced was whole blood. The origin of the receptors is an adult who was a healthcare worker with PCR-confirmed SARS-CoV-2 infection or an uninfected control (not recorded which).

This clonotype was counted a few times. This chain connects TRBV5-6 to TRBJ2-2; no definite D call. This CDR3 contains 15 residues. In germline, CDR1 is SGHDT, CDR2 YYEEEE. V shed 2 bases and J shed 2 bases, with 10 bases lying between them. The CDR3 DNA reads as TGTGCCAGCAGCTTAAGGCGAGATAACACCGGGGAGCTGTTTTTT. Residues: CASSLRRDNTGELFF.

This clonotype came up many times. This rearrangement joins TRBV7-9 to TRBJ2-5, with D perhaps TRBD2 (5 bases). The CDR3 is 13 amino acids. Trimming pared 5 bases from V and 1 base from J, leaving 8 bases between. In germline, CDR1 is SEHNR, CDR2 FQNEAQ (reference sequence). CDR3 sequence (DNA): TGTGCCAGCAGCGCGGGCCTCCAAGAGACCCAGTACTTC. Protein: CASSAGLQETQYF.

The table lists this clonotype with a few counts. The chain combines TRBV20-1 with TRBJ2-7; 11 nucleotides agree with TRBD1. Losses at the gene ends were 6 bases for V and 9 bases for J; bases not matched to a gene: 7. The CDR3 is 12 amino acids. The V gene's germline CDR1 is DFQATT and CDR2 SNEGSKA (reference sequence). CDR3 nucleotides: TGCAGTGCGACTGGGACAGGGGGAGTGCAGTACTTC. This translates into CSATGTGGVQYF.

In the case of this clonotype: The junction and the germline gene differ at one end; a read error may be behind it. This rearrangement joins TRBV6-5 to TRBJ1-6; D unclear. Per the germline V gene, CDR1 is MNHEY and CDR2 is SVGAGI. The CDR3 extends over 15 amino acids. The CDR3, as DNA: TGTGCCAGCAGTTACTGGGGTAATAGTAATTCATCCCTCCACTTT. Protein product: CASSYWGNSNSSLHF.

This clonotype was detected only once. The V and J genes are TRBV11-2 and TRBJ1-5; D uncertain. This CDR3 region has 14 residues. Germline V lookup: CDR1 SGHAT, CDR2 FQNNGV. V was cut by 1 base and J by 6 bases, with 10 bases left in between. The CDR3 nucleotides read TGTGCCAGCAGCTTAGGAGGTGGGAGTCAGCCCCAGCATTTT. It translates to CASSLGGGSQPQHF.

Only a few counts were recorded for this clonotype. V is TRBV7-3 and J is TRBJ1-3, with 7 bases fitting TRBD1. The V gene end was trimmed by 5 bases and the J gene end by 4 bases; junction bases not matched to a gene: 5. CDR1 is SGHTA and CDR2 is FQGTGA in the germline V gene. The CDR3 extends over 14 amino acids. The chain's CDR3 is CASSPQGTGNTIYF. As DNA, the CDR3 is TGTGCCAGCAGCCCACAGGGGACCGGAAACACCATATATTTT.

The chain combines TRBV5-4 with TRBJ2-6, with no clear D. V was shortened by 1 base and J by 0 bases, with 8 bases between the two germline ends. Germline V gives CDR1 SGHNT, CDR2 YYREEE (reference sequence). This CDR3 is 16 amino acids long. CDR3 sequence (DNA): TGTGCCAGCAGCTTGTGGCAGATCTCTGGGGCCAACGTCCTGACTTTC. Its protein is CASSLWQISGANVLTF.

The sample holds a few counts of this clonotype. The chain uses TRBV5-6 and TRBJ1-2; 7 nucleotides agree with TRBD1. The CDR3 runs to 13 residues. V shed 5 bases, J shed 2 bases, and the junction held 3 bases outside the gene matches. CDR1 SGHDT and CDR2 YYEEEE come from the germline V gene. CDR3 in amino acids: CASSTGANYGYTF. CDR3 nucleotides: TGTGCCAGCAGTACAGGGGCGAACTATGGCTACACCTTC.

V usage is TRBV2 and J usage is TRBJ2-3; tentatively, D is TRBD1 or TRBD2 (5 bases each). V lost 3 bases and J lost 2, with 12 bases in between. CDR3 length equals 15 residues. Per germline, CDR1 SNHLY and CDR2 FYNNEI. The DNA for the CDR3 is TGTGCCAGCAGTGATTCGGGGACCGTCACAGATACGCAGTATTTT. Translation gives CASSDSGTVTDTQYF.

V usage is TRBV30 and J usage is TRBJ2-7; D is undetermined. The CDR3 is 13 residues long. Germline CDR1 and CDR2: GTSNPN and SVGIG (reference sequence). Trimming removed 0 bases at V and 2 bases at J, with 8 bases between. The CDR3 region has the DNA TGTGCCTGGAGTGTACACAGTACCTACGAGCAGTACTTC. Its translation: CAWSVHSTYEQYF.

This clonotype was seen a few times. The chain couples TRBV7-2 to TRBJ2-7; D is possibly TRBD1 (6 bases). Trimming took off 1 base at V and 5 bases at J, with 12 bases between the two ends. CDR1 is SGHTA and CDR2 is FQGNSA in the germline V gene. The CDR3 covers 14 residues. For the CDR3, the DNA is TGTGCCAGCAGCTTAGGGGCAGGGGAAGACGAGCAGTACTTC. Translated, it gives CASSLGAGEDEQYF.

V usage is TRBV20-1 and J usage is TRBJ2-7; TRBD1 might be the D (6 bases). Trimming shortened V by 4 bases and J by 3 bases, and 13 bases separated the two germline ends. The germline CDR1 and CDR2 sequences are DFQATT and SNEGSKA (reference sequence). The CDR3 is 13 amino acids. The CDR3 protein is CSATGDISYEQYF. The DNA of the CDR3 is TGCAGTGCTACAGGGGACATTAGCTACGAGCAGTACTTC.

This clonotype was detected many times. The chain employs TRBV4-3 and TRBJ1-1; the D gene is possibly TRBD1 (6 bases). V was shortened by 1 base and J by 1 base, with 13 bases between the two germline ends. There are 16 residues in the CDR3. Germline CDR1 LGHNA, CDR2 YSLEER. CDR3 in amino acids: CASSQVPGHENTEAFF. In nucleotides, the CDR3 is TGCGCCAGCAGCCAAGTCCCGGGACACGAGAACACTGAAGCTTTCTTT.

This chain links TRBV12-3 or TRBV12-4 with TRBJ1-1; D is possibly TRBD1 (5 bases). This CDR3 is 14 amino acids long. The V gene lost 5 bases and the J gene lost 1 base, with 11 bases spanning the gap. The CDR3 DNA sequence: TGTGCCAGCAGTAGGGACGGGGGGAACACTGAAGCTTTCTTT. Protein: CASSRDGGNTEAFF.

This clonotype turned up a few times. The V call is TRBV2, the J call TRBJ2-3; D is unclear. The CDR3 loop spans 13 amino acids. CDR1 and CDR2 (germline): SNHLY, FYNNEI. V gave up 3 bases and J gave up 6 bases, with 10 bases separating them. The CDR3 DNA reads TGTGCCAGCAGTGAGACGAACTTCGATACGCAGTATTTT. Protein sequence: CASSETNFDTQYF.

The rearrangement links TRBV20-1 to TRBJ1-4, with D tentatively TRBD1 (5 bases). V lost 6 bases to trimming and J lost 0 bases, with 11 bases between them. The germline CDR1 and CDR2 sequences are DFQATT and SNEGSKA (reference sequence). This CDR3 is 14 amino acids long. CDR3 sequence (DNA): TGCAGTGCCAAGAAGGGGTCAACTAATGAAAAACTGTTTTTT. Amino acid sequence: CSAKKGSTNEKLFF.

J is TRBJ1-2 and V is TRBV6-1; TRBD1 aligns across 7 bases. The CDR3 runs to 14 residues. J gave up 2 bases and V 2 bases, and 2 bases lay outside the gene matches. Germline V gene lookup returns CDR1 MNHNS and CDR2 SASEGT. The CDR3 protein is CASSETTGNYGYTF. CDR3 coding DNA: TGTGCCAGCAGTGAAACGACAGGGAACTATGGCTACACCTTC.

Ten or more counts support this clonotype. The rearrangement uses TRBV9 and TRBJ2-1, with no clear D. The V gene's germline CDR1 is SGDLS and CDR2 YYNGEE. The V end was cut by 6 bases, the J end by 9 bases, with 22 bases between. The CDR3 covers 15 residues. The CDR3 bases are TGTGCCAGCACCCCCCTGGGTAGGGCTCCTGGTGAGCAGTTCTTC. The encoded protein is CASTPLGRAPGEQFF.

This clonotype was seen only a few times. V is TRBV18 and J is TRBJ1-2; D remains unclear. CDR3 length equals 12 residues. Germline lookup yields CDR1 KGHSH and CDR2 LQKENI. V was shortened by 5 bases and J by 2 bases, with 6 bases between the two germline ends. The CDR3 loop is CASSTTNYGYTF. Here the CDR3 DNA reads TGTGCCAGCTCAACGACAAACTATGGCTACACCTTC.